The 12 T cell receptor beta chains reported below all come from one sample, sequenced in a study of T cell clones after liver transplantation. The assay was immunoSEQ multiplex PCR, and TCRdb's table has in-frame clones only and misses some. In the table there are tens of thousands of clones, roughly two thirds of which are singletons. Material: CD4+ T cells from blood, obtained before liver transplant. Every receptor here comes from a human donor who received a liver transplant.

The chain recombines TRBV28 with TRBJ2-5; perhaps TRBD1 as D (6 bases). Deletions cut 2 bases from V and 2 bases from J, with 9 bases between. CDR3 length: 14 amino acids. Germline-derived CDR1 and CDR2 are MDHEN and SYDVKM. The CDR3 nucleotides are TGTGCCAGCAGTTTACGCAGGGGACAAGAGACCCAGTACTTC. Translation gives CASSLRRGQETQYF.

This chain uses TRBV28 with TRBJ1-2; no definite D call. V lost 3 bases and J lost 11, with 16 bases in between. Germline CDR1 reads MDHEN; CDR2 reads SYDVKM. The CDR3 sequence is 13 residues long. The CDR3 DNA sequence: TGTGCCAGCAGTTTGCTCTACCCCTTTTCTTACACCTTC. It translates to CASSLLYPFSYTF.

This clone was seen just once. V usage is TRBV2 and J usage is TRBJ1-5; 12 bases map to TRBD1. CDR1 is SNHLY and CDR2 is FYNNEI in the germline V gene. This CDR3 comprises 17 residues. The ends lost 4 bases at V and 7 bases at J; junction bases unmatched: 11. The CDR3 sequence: CASSVGTGGAALQPQHF. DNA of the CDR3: TGTGCCAGCAGTGTTGGGACAGGGGGCGCGGCGCTGCAGCCCCAGCATTTT.

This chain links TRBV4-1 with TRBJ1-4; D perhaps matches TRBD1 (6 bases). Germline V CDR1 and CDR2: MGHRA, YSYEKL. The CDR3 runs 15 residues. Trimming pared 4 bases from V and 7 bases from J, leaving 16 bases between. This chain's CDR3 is CASSRSARDIEKLFF. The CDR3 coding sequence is TGCGCCAGCAGCCGAAGTGCCCGGGACATTGAAAAACTGTTTTTT.

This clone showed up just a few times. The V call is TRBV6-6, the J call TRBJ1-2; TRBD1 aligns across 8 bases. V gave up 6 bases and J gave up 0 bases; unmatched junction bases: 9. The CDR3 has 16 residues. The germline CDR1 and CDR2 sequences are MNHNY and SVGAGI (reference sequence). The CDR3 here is CASRPSGGLANYGYTF. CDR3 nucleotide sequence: TGTGCCAGCAGGCCTTCAGGGGGCTTAGCTAACTATGGCTACACCTTC.

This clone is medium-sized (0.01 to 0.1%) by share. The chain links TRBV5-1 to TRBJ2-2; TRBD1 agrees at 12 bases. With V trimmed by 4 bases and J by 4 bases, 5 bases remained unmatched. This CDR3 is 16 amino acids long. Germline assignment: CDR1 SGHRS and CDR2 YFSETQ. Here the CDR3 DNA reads TGCGCCAGCAGCAGGGGACAGGGGGCCGTCACCGGGGAGCTGTTTTTT. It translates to CASSRGQGAVTGELFF.

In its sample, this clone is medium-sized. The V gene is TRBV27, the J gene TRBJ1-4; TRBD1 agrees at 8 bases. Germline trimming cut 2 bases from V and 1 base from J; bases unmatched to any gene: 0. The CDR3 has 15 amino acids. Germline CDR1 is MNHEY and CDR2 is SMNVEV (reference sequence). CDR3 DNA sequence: TGTGCCAGCAGTTTAGGACAGGGAACTAATGAAAAACTGTTTTTT. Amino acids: CASSLGQGTNEKLFF.

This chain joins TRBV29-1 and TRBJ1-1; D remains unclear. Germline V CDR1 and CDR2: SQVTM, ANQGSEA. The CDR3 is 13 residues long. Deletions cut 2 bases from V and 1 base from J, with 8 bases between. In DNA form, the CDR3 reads TGCAGCGTTGAACGAGTCGCGAACACTGAAGCTTTCTTT. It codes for CSVERVANTEAFF.

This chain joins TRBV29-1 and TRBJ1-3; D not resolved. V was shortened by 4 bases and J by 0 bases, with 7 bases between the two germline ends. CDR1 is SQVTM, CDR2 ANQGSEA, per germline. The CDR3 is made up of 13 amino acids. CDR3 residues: CSVGLSSGNTIYF. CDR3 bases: TGCAGCGTTGGACTGAGCTCTGGAAACACCATATATTTT.

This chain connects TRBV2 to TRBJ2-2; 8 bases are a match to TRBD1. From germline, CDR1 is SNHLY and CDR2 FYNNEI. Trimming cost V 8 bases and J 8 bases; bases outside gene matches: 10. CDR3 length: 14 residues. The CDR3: CASLESGGLGELFF. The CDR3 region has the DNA TGTGCCAGCCTAGAGTCAGGGGGCTTGGGGGAGCTGTTTTTT.

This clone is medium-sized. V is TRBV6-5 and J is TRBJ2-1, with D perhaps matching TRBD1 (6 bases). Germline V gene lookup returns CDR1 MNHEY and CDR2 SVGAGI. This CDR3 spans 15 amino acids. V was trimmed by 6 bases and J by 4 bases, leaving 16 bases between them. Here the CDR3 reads CASRPQGLPYNEQFF. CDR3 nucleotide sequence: TGTGCCAGCAGGCCTCAGGGGCTTCCATACAATGAGCAGTTCTTC.

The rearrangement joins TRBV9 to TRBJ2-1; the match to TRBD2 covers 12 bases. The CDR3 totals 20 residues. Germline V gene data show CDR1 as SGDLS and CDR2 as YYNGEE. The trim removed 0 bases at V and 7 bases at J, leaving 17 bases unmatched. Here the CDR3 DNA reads TGTGCCAGCAGCGTAGTAGGCAGAGCTAGCGGGGGGGCCGCCAGAAATGAGCAGTTCTTC. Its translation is CASSVVGRASGGAARNEQFF.